Sequencing of this T cell receptor (beta chain) was carried out in a study of brain T cells in children with intractable seizures. Study conclusions and caveats: Clones missing pre-surgery may reflect undersampling of that blood sample. Only CDR3 sequence similarity suggested viral specificity, without known HCMV serostatus.

This clone was seen just once. The antigen is undetermined. Clones were sequenced by immunoSEQ multiplex PCR, and TCRdb holds only the in-frame ones, with some missing. This table holds 60,000 to 65,000 clones, roughly 95% found once. Per germline, CDR1 MNHEY and CDR2 SVGAGI. This CDR3 has 12 amino acids. Trimming took off 7 bases at V and 3 bases at J, with 9 bases between the two ends. Only cases whose brain tissue showed the highest T cell transcript signatures were sequenced. Before surgery, patients took at least one anti-epileptic drug. The specimen was peripheral blood, collected at surgery. V is TRBV6-5 and J is TRBJ1-1; possibly TRBD1 for D (6 bases). The sequence derives from a boy under two years old with focal cortical dysplasia and intractable seizures. This chain's CDR3 is CASKQGYTEAFF. The CDR3 DNA follows: TGTGCCAGCAAGCAGGGGTACACTGAAGCTTTCTTT.